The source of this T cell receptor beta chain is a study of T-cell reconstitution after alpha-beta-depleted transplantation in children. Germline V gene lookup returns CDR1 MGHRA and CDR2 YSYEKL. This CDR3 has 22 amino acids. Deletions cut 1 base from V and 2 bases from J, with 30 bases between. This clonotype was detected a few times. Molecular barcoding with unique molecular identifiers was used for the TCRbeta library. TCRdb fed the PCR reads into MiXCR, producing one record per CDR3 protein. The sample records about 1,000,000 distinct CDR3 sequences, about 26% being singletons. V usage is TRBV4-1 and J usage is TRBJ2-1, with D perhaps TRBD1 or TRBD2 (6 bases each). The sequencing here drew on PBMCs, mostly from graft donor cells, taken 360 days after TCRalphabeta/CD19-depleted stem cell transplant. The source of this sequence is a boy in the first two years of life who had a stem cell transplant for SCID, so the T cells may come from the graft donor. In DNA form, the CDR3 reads TGCGCCAGCAGCCAAGGTCCACGGGAACGGGGGCCCGCCTTTCTTACCTACAATGAGCAGTTCTTC. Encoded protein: CASSQGPRERGPAFLTYNEQFF.